This record concerns one T cell receptor beta chain sequence. The CDR3 consists of 14 residues. Germline V gives CDR1 MDHEN, CDR2 SYDVKM. The J segment lost 0 bases and the V segment lost 5 bases, leaving 3 bases of the junction unmatched. The sample comes from a study of blood T cell repertoires in COVID-19. Overall study context: Acute and convalescent COVID-19 specimens originated in the United States, Italy and Spain. T cells, B-cell-depleted T cells, or PBMCs supplied cDNA or gDNA.

In the study's own analysis: Amplified reference gene primers provided the basis for estimating nucleated cell counts. The repertoire was sequenced with immunoSEQ multiplex PCR; TCRdb's copy has only in-frame clones and lacks some. V, J and clone size reflect that table, while D and trimming were determined from the DNA. The sample lists tens of thousands of clones, roughly 84% occurring once. V is TRBV28 and J is TRBJ1-2; TRBD1 matches 7 bases. The receptor was derived from a man in his fifties with active COVID-19. The sequenced sample consisted of peripheral blood. The CDR3 sequence is CASSTGTANYGYTF. The CDR3 DNA reads TGTGCCAGCAGTACCGGGACAGCTAACTATGGCTACACCTTC.